What follows is one TCR beta chain and its context. Original methodology: Amplifying reference gene primers gave estimates of nucleated cell counts. The data were produced by immunoSEQ multiplex PCR, yet TCRdb's version contains in-frame clones alone and is incomplete. D and trimming were read from the DNA, whereas the V and J calls and clone size are those reported in that table. The table lists approximately 76,000 clones, about 83% of them singletons. These data originate in a study of blood T cell repertoires in COVID-19. Across the study: In each case, the material was cDNA or gDNA derived from T cells, B-cell-depleted T cells, or PBMCs.

Trimming stripped 0 bases from V and 6 bases from J, with 7 bases between. Germline V gene lookup returns CDR1 SGHNT and CDR2 YENEEA. The CDR3 covers 13 residues. Source material: peripheral blood. The receptor was isolated from an older man with active or convalescent COVID-19. The chain has TRBV11-3 and TRBJ2-3; maybe TRBD2 (5 bases). The CDR3 DNA sequence: TGTGCCAGCAGCTTAGATACTAGGGATACGCAGTATTTT. Its translation: CASSLDTRDTQYF.